These 16 T cell receptor beta chains originate from one sample sequenced in a study of cytomegalovirus exposure and HLA in healthy donors. Clones were read by immunoSEQ multiplex PCR, and TCRdb kept only the in-frame ones, dropping some. The sample consists of roughly 270,000 clones, around 89% of them appearing once. The material sequenced was PBMCs. The source is a woman aged 18-35 years in good health and CMV-seronegative.

This sequence joins TRBV6-5 and TRBJ1-1; D perhaps matches TRBD1 (5 bases). V was shortened by 6 bases and J by 5 bases, with 16 bases between the two germline ends. This CDR3 is built from 14 residues. Germline assignment: CDR1 MNHEY and CDR2 SVGAGI. The CDR3 reads CASSGTVRGTEAFF. In DNA form, the CDR3 reads TGTGCCAGCAGCGGGACGGTCCGGGGGACTGAAGCTTTCTTT.

This clone was seen more than once but under ten times. The chain has TRBV7-9 and TRBJ2-2; 9 nucleotides align to TRBD2. V shed 3 bases, J shed 6 bases, and the junction held 2 bases outside the gene matches. From germline, CDR1 is SEHNR and CDR2 FQNEAQ (reference sequence). The length of the CDR3 is 14 residues. The CDR3 bases are TGTGCCAGCAGCTTTAAGCGGGAGGCCGGGGAGCTGTTTTTT. It yields the protein CASSFKREAGELFF.

V usage is TRBV11-1 and J usage is TRBJ2-7, with 8 bases fitting TRBD2. V lost 1 base, J lost 1 base, and 3 bases stayed unmatched. Germline V CDR1 and CDR2: SGHAT, FQDESV (reference sequence). This CDR3 spans 15 amino acids. Written as DNA, the CDR3 is TGTGCCAGCAGCTTAGGAGGACTAGCTTCCTACGAGCAGTACTTC. Residues: CASSLGGLASYEQYF. Together with reference TRBV11-1 and TRBJ2-7, the CDR3 gives the full variable domain: EAEVAQSPRYKITEKSQAVAFWCDPISGHATLYWYRQILGQGPELLVQFQDESVVDDSQLPKDRFSAERLKGVDSTLKIQPAELGDSAMYLCASSLGGLASYEQYFGPGTRLTVT.

This chain links TRBV6-5 with TRBJ1-6; D is possibly TRBD1 (5 bases). V shed 1 base and J shed 4 bases, with 11 bases lying between them. CDR3 size: 16 residues. The germline gives CDR1 MNHEY, CDR2 SVGAGI. The CDR3 here is CASSYFPDSYNSPLHF. CDR3 sequence (DNA): TGTGCCAGCAGTTACTTCCCAGACAGTTATAATTCACCCCTCCACTTT.

Only one count was recorded for this clone. V usage is TRBV28 and J usage is TRBJ2-7; D is possibly TRBD1 (6 bases). With 8 bases removed from V and 3 bases from J, the gap between germline ends came to 17 bases. Germline V lookup: CDR1 MDHEN, CDR2 SYDVKM. The CDR3 spans 14 residues. This CDR3 is CASVRGTRYYEQYF. In DNA, the CDR3 is TGTGCCAGCGTTAGAGGGACAAGATACTACGAGCAGTACTTC.

The chain links TRBV4-3 to TRBJ2-3; 7 nucleotides match TRBD2. The CDR3 covers 17 residues. Germline V lookup: CDR1 LGHNA, CDR2 YSLEER. V lost 0 bases and J lost 0; bases outside the gene matches: 6. Here the CDR3 reads CASSQDILAVSTDTQYF. The CDR3 nucleotides are TGCGCCAGCAGCCAAGATATCCTAGCGGTTAGCACAGATACGCAGTATTTT.

This chain connects TRBV23-1 to TRBJ2-3; the D gene is possibly TRBD1 (6 bases). TRBV23-1 is classed as an ORF, of uncertain function. Trimming left V 2 bases short and J 0 bases short, with 15 bases between. This CDR3 comprises 17 residues. Here the CDR3 DNA reads TGCGCCAGCAGTCAAAACGTCGGACAGCTCAGCACAGATACGCAGTATTTT. It specifies CASSQNVGQLSTDTQYF.

The V call is TRBV6-5, the J call TRBJ1-1; D is possibly TRBD1 (5 bases). V was trimmed by 10 bases and J by 0 bases, leaving 15 bases between them. The germline V gene has CDR1 MNHEY and CDR2 SVGAGI. The CDR3 spans 14 residues. CDR3 sequence (DNA): TGTGCCAACAGCTTCACAGGCCTGAACACTGAAGCTTTCTTT. Its translation is CANSFTGLNTEAFF.

The chain has TRBV29-1 and TRBJ2-7; TRBD1 matches 10 bases. There are 13 residues in the CDR3. Losses at the gene ends were 7 bases for V and 4 bases for J; bases not matched to a gene: 7. The germline CDR1 and CDR2 sequences are SQVTM and ANQGSEA. CDR3 bases: TGCAGCGCCGGACAGGGGGTGAATTACGAGCAGTACTTC. Translating it yields CSAGQGVNYEQYF.

The V gene is TRBV27, the J gene TRBJ2-2; TRBD1 aligns across 8 bases. CDR3 length: 14 amino acids. J was trimmed by 1 base and V by 10 bases; bases with no gene match: 5. Germline-derived CDR1 and CDR2 are MNHEY and SMNVEV (reference sequence). The CDR3 sequence: CATTGTGNTGELFF. Written as DNA, the CDR3 is TGTGCCACCACTGGGACAGGGAACACCGGGGAGCTGTTTTTT.

This sequence joins TRBV5-6 and TRBJ2-7; D is perhaps TRBD2 (6 bases). The CDR3 covers 15 residues. CDR1 is SGHDT, CDR2 YYEEEE, per germline. V lost 0 bases and J lost 4, with 14 bases in between. For the CDR3, the DNA is TGTGCCAGCAGCTTGGGACGGGGAGGAACTTACGAGCAGTACTTC. It translates to CASSLGRGGTYEQYF.

This clone was seen a few times. The chain joins TRBV6-5 to TRBJ2-7, with unresolved D. Trimming shortened V by 2 bases and J by 0 bases, and 8 bases separated the two germline ends. This CDR3 is built from 14 residues. Germline loops: CDR1 MNHEY, CDR2 SVGAGI. The CDR3 region has the DNA TGTGCCAGCAGTTACGGGCTGAGCTCCTACGAGCAGTACTTC. This codes for CASSYGLSSYEQYF.

The rearrangement uses TRBV4-1 and TRBJ1-1; tentatively, D is TRBD1 (5 bases). The germline V gene encodes CDR1 MGHRA and CDR2 YSYEKL. The CDR3 loop spans 16 amino acids. V was shortened by 2 bases and J by 0 bases, with 13 bases between the two germline ends. In DNA, the CDR3 is TGCGCCAGCAGCCAACCCCAAAGGGGAATGAACACTGAAGCTTTCTTT. Its translation: CASSQPQRGMNTEAFF.

This sequence joins TRBV2 and TRBJ2-7; 12 bases match TRBD1. This CDR3 has 14 amino acids. The V segment lost 6 bases and the J segment 6 bases; nucleotides outside the gene matches: 6. In germline, CDR1 is SNHLY, CDR2 FYNNEI. The CDR3 reads CASRPGTGGGEQYF. CDR3 coding DNA: TGTGCCAGCAGGCCCGGGACAGGGGGCGGCGAGCAGTACTTC.

The CDR3 reads CATSRGDRGNTGELFF. As DNA, the CDR3 is TGTGCCACCAGCAGGGGGGACAGGGGAAACACCGGGGAGCTGTTTTTT. V usage is TRBV15 and J usage is TRBJ2-2, with 10 nucleotides matching TRBD1. The V and J ends lost 3 bases and 2 bases, in that order; junction bases with no gene match: 3. The CDR3 covers 16 residues. Germline CDR1 reads LNHNV; CDR2 reads YYDKDF (reference sequence).

CDR3 nucleotide sequence: TGTGCCAGCAGTGAATTTCCGTCAAGGGGGGGTGAAAAACTGTTTTTT. Translating it yields CASSEFPSRGGEKLFF. The rearrangement uses TRBV2 and TRBJ1-4, with TRBD1 as a possible D gene (6 bases). V was trimmed by 2 bases and J by 7 bases, leaving 17 bases between them. The germline gives CDR1 SNHLY, CDR2 FYNNEI. The CDR3 covers 16 residues.